This T cell receptor (beta chain) was identified during a study of T and B cells in COVID-19 patients. Study-wide results and caveats: Blood from mildly ill patients while symptomatic, and early samples from severe cases, were scarce.

Concerning this clonotype: Its specificity is unknown.

Multiplex PCR with BIOMED2 TRB-A/B primer pools amplified TRB rearrangements. Each CDR3 protein is one row after TCRdb ran MiXCR on the multiplex PCR reads. The table includes 10,000 to 13,000 distinct CDR3 sequences, more than 30% detected once. Each TRB amplification used about 220-500 ng of genomic DNA from blood. The CDR3 extends over 14 amino acids. Germline assignment: CDR1 DFQATT and CDR2 SNEGSKA (reference sequence). V lost 4 bases to trimming and J lost 0 bases, with 13 bases between them. V is TRBV20-1 and J is TRBJ2-7, with a weak D call TRBD1 (6 bases). Sequencing was performed on blood. This clonotype was obtained from a human donor with active COVID-19. The CDR3 DNA reads as TGCAGTGCTACCACAGGGCGAAGCTCCTACGAGCAGTACTTC. It specifies CSATTGRSSYEQYF.